This is a list of T cell receptor beta chains from one sample in a study of blood T cell repertoires in COVID-19. Assay: immunoSEQ multiplex PCR; the TCRdb copy retains only in-frame clones and omits some. Altogether about 18,000 clones are present, roughly nine tenths being singletons, with the ten largest covering around 17%. Sequenced material: peripheral blood. These receptors originate from a man in his forties or fifties with active COVID-19. Each CDR3 is given with its conserved first and last residue. Each record gives: V gene, D gene, clone size, J gene, CDR3 protein, CDR3 DNA. D genes are given only for firm matches. A row's size may be missing; if present it is once, few, many or a size class.

TRBV5-6	-	-	TRBJ1-2	CASSPRGRVRPGYTF	TGTGCCAGCAGCCCCCGGGGTCGGGTCCGTCCTGGCTACACCTTC
TRBV30	-	-	TRBJ1-2	CAWSVGRAYGYTF	TGTGCCTGGAGTGTAGGGCGGGCCTATGGCTACACCTTC
TRBV6-1	TRBD1	-	TRBJ1-4	CASSGTGPIEKLFF	TGTGCCAGCAGTGGGACAGGGCCAATTGAAAAACTGTTTTTT
TRBV14	-	-	TRBJ2-7	CASSQEVGGVQQYF	TGTGCCAGCAGCCAAGAGGTCGGGGGAGTGCAGCAGTACTTC
TRBV20-1	-	-	TRBJ1-2	CSAPGGDGYTF	TGCAGTGCCCCGGGGGGGGATGGCTACACCTTC
TRBV2	-	-	TRBJ2-7	CASRVDRLLYEQYF	TGTGCCAGCAGGGTGGACAGACTCCTCTACGAGCAGTACTTC
TRBV14	TRBD1	-	TRBJ2-5	CASSQGLGTVETQYF	TGTGCCAGCAGCCAAGGTTTGGGGACAGTAGAGACCCAGTACTTC
TRBV1	-	-	TRBJ1-2	CTSSPGRGRQAGYTF	TGCACCAGCAGCCCAGGAAGGGGCAGGCAAGCTGGCTACACCTTC
TRBV28	-	-	TRBJ2-4	CASTLQGTKNIQYF	TGTGCCAGCACCCTCCAGGGTACCAAAAACATTCAGTACTTC
TRBV4-3	TRBD1	-	TRBJ2-3	CASSQGQGESTDTQYF	TGCGCCAGCAGCCAAGGACAGGGAGAGAGCACAGATACGCAGTATTTT
TRBV19	-	-	TRBJ2-7	CASSVGLNYEQYF	TGTGCCAGTAGTGTGGGACTCAACTACGAGCAGTACTTC
TRBV7-2	-	-	TRBJ1-1	CASSKMGRRATEAFF	TGTGCCAGCAGCAAAATGGGGCGCCGGGCGACTGAAGCTTTCTTT
TRBV7-2	-	-	TRBJ2-1	CASSSGTLGGQFF	TGTGCCAGCAGCTCCGGGACTTTGGGAGGGCAGTTCTTC
TRBV9	-	-	TRBJ2-1	CASSDHIGSYNEQFF	TGTGCCAGCAGCGACCACATCGGGAGCTACAATGAGCAGTTCTTC
TRBV6-1	TRBD1	-	TRBJ1-6	CASSETPAGGNSPLHF	TGTGCCAGCAGTGAAACACCCGCAGGGGGCAATTCACCCCTCCACTTT
TRBV7-6	TRBD2	-	TRBJ2-7	CASSLDSSGAYEQYF	TGTGCCAGCAGCTTAGATTCTAGCGGGGCCTACGAGCAGTACTTC
TRBV5-1	TRBD2	-	TRBJ2-1	CASSAGLAGDSRFPQFF	TGCGCCAGCAGCGCGGGACTAGCGGGAGATAGCCGATTCCCGCAGTTCTTC
TRBV6-6	-	-	TRBJ2-7	CASSYSGAYYEQYF	TGTGCCAGCAGTTACTCGGGCGCATACTACGAGCAGTACTTC
TRBV5-1	-	-	TRBJ1-1	CASSLDSMNTEAFF	TGCGCCAGCAGCTTGGACAGCATGAACACTGAAGCTTTCTTT
TRBV18	TRBD1	-	TRBJ2-3	CASSPRDRGVTDTQYF	TGTGCCAGCTCACCCCGGGACAGGGGAGTCACAGATACGCAGTATTTT
TRBV12-3/TRBV12-4	-	-	TRBJ1-2	CASSLGFDYGYTF	TGTGCCAGCAGTTTGGGCTTTGACTATGGCTACACCTTC
TRBV11-2	TRBD1	-	TRBJ1-1	CASSLVTGGTTEAFF	TGTGCCAGCAGCTTAGTAACAGGGGGTACAACTGAAGCTTTCTTT
TRBV25-1	-	once	TRBJ2-1	CASSLPGDRSNEQFF	TGTGCCAGCAGCCTACCGGGAGATAGGAGCAATGAGCAGTTCTTC
TRBV27	TRBD2	-	TRBJ2-1	CASSAGTSFFNEQFF	TGTGCCAGCAGTGCCGGGACTAGTTTTTTTAATGAGCAGTTCTTC
TRBV24-1	TRBD2	few	TRBJ2-1	CATSGSGRGNNEQFF	TGTGCCACCAGTGGTAGCGGGAGGGGAAACAATGAGCAGTTCTTC
TRBV27	-	-	TRBJ2-1	CASSLIGEEQFF	TGTGCCAGCAGTTTAATCGGGGAAGAGCAGTTCTTC
TRBV27	TRBD2	-	TRBJ2-7	CASSLSGRESYEQYF	TGTGCCAGCAGTTTAAGCGGGAGGGAATCCTACGAGCAGTACTTC
TRBV18	TRBD2	-	TRBJ2-3	CASSPLGLAVSTDTQYF	TGTGCCAGCTCACCACTGGGACTAGCGGTTTCCACAGATACGCAGTATTTT
TRBV7-3	TRBD1	-	TRBJ2-1	CASSPGTGPLGQFF	TGTGCCAGCAGTCCCGGGACAGGGCCCTTAGGGCAGTTCTTC
TRBV5-1	-	-	TRBJ1-4	CASRDTVATNEKLFF	TGCGCCAGCAGGGACACGGTAGCAACTAATGAAAAACTGTTTTTT
TRBV27	-	-	TRBJ2-1	CASSLASSYNEQFF	TGTGCCAGCAGTTTGGCCAGCTCCTACAATGAGCAGTTCTTC
TRBV20-1	-	-	TRBJ2-5	CSAGQPQVRYF	TGCAGTGCTGGACAACCACAGGTGCGGTACTTC
TRBV28	-	-	TRBJ1-5	CASSLGGTLQPQHF	TGTGCCAGCAGTTTAGGGGGGACCCTACAGCCCCAGCATTTT
TRBV27	TRBD1	-	TRBJ1-1	CASNRQGPNTEAFF	TGTGCCAGCAACCGACAGGGGCCGAACACTGAAGCTTTCTTT
TRBV19	TRBD1	few	TRBJ1-5	CASSRTGTGDNQPQHF	TGTGCCAGTAGTCGAACCGGGACAGGGGACAATCAGCCCCAGCATTTT
TRBV7-7	-	-	TRBJ2-2	CASSLGGGPDTGELFF	TGTGCTAGCAGCTTAGGTGGGGGCCCGGACACCGGGGAGCTGTTTTTT
TRBV28	-	-	TRBJ1-6	CASRGGQVNNSPLHF	TGTGCCTCTAGGGGGGGGCAGGTAAATAATTCACCCCTCCACTTT
TRBV7-3	-	-	TRBJ1-1	CASSLSPDTEAFF	TGTGCCAGCAGCTTGTCACCGGACACTGAAGCTTTCTTT
TRBV6-9	-	-	TRBJ1-6	CASRSVGHNNSPLHF	TGTGCCAGCAGAAGTGTGGGACACAATAATTCACCCCTCCACTTT
TRBV21-1	-	once	TRBJ2-1	CASSKEGLCYNEQFF	TGTGCCAGCAGCAAAGAGGGGCTATGCTACAATGAGCAGTTCTTC
TRBV9	TRBD2	-	TRBJ2-7	CASSVDPVTSGHEQYF	TGTGCCAGCAGCGTAGACCCGGTTACTAGCGGCCACGAGCAGTACTTC
TRBV27	-	-	TRBJ2-3	CASAHDYSTDTQYF	TGTGCCAGCGCCCATGACTATAGCACAGATACGCAGTATTTT
TRBV7-9	-	-	TRBJ2-7	CASRPRTATFSYEQYF	TGTGCCAGCCGCCCACGGACAGCCACATTCTCCTACGAGCAGTACTTC
TRBV5-1	-	-	TRBJ2-1	CASSLYPSNEQFF	TGCGCCAGCAGCTTATACCCTAGTAATGAGCAGTTCTTC
TRBV3-1/TRBV3-2	-	-	TRBJ1-5	CASSQGPNSNQPQHF	TGTGCCAGCAGCCAAGGGCCAAATAGCAATCAGCCCCAGCATTTT
TRBV7-2	-	-	TRBJ2-1	CASSLVGSGSSYNEQFF	TGTGCCAGCAGCTTAGTAGGGTCGGGGAGCTCCTACAATGAGCAGTTCTTC
TRBV4-1	-	-	TRBJ2-5	CASSRGTPVGETQYF	TGCGCCAGCAGCCGAGGGACACCCGTCGGGGAGACCCAGTACTTC